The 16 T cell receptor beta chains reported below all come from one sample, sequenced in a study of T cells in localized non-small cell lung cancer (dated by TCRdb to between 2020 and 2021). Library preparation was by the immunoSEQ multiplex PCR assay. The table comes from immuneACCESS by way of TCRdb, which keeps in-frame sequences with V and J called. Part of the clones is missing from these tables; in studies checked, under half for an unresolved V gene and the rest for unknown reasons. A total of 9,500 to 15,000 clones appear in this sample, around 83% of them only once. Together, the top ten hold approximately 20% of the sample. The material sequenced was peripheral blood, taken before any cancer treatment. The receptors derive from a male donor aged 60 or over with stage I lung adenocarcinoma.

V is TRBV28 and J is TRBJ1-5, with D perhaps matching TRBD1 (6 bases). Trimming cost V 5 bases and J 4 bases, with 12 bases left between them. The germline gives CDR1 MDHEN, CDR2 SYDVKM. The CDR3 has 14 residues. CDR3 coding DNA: TGTGCCAGCAGTCCGACCACAGGGAATCAGCCCCAGCATTTT. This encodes CASSPTTGNQPQHF.

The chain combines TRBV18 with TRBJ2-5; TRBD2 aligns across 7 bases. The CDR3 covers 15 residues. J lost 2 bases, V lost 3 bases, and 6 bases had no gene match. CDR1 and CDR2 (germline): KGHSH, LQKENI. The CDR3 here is CASSPSAAGQETQYF. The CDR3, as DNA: TGTGCCAGCTCACCGTCGGCAGCGGGGCAAGAGACCCAGTACTTC.

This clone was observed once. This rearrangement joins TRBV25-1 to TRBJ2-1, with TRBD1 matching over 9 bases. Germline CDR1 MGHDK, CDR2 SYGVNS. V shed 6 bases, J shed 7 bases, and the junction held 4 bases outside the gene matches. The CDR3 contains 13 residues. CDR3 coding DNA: TGTGCCAGCAGACAGGGGGCTAGGAATGAGCAGTTCTTC. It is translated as CASRQGARNEQFF.

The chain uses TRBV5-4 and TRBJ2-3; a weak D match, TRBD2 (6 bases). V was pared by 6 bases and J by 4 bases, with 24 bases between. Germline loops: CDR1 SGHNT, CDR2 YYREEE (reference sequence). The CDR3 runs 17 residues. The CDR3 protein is CASTQLGGGGPADTQYF. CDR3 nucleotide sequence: TGTGCCAGCACCCAGCTTGGTGGGGGAGGTCCGGCAGATACGCAGTATTTT.

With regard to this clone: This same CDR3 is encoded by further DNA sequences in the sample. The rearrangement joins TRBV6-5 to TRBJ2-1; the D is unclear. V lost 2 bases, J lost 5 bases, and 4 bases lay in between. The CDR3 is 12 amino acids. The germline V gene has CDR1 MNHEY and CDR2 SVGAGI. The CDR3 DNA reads TGTGCCAGCAGTTACGACCACAATGAGCAGTTCTTC. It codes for CASSYDHNEQFF.

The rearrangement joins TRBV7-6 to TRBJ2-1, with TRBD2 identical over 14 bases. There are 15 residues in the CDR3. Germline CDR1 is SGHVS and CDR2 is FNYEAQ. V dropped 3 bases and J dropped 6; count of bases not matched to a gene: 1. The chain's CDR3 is CASSFGLAGGNEQFF. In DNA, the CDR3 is TGTGCCAGCAGCTTCGGACTAGCGGGGGGCAATGAGCAGTTCTTC.

The CDR3 DNA sequence: TGTGCCAGCAGTTACGGAGTAGCGGGAGGGGCGGAGACCCAGTACTTC. It specifies CASSYGVAGGAETQYF. This chain uses TRBV6-6 with TRBJ2-5; 11 nucleotides line up with TRBD2. J was trimmed by 5 bases and V by 2 bases; bases with no gene match: 7. The CDR3 consists of 16 residues. Germline loops: CDR1 MNHNY, CDR2 SVGAGI (reference sequence).

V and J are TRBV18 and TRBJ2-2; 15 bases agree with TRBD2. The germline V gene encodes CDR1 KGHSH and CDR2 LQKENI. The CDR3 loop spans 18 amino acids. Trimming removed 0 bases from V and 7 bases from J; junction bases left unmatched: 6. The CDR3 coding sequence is TGTGCCAGCTCACCACCGGGACTAGCGGGAGGCGGAGGCGGGGAGCTGTTTTTT. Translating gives CASSPPGLAGGGGGELFF.

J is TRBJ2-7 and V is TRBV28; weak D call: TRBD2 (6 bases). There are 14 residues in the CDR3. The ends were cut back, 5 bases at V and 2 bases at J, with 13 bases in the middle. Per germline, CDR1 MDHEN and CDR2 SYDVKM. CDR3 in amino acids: CASSPPGETYEQYF. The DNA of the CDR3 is TGTGCCAGCAGTCCGCCGGGGGAGACCTACGAGCAGTACTTC.

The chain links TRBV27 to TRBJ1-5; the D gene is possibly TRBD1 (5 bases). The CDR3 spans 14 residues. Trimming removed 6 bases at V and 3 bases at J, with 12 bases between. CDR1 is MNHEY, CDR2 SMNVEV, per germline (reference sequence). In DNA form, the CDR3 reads TGTGCCAGCAGAGGGACGGGTCCCAATCAGCCCCAGCATTTT. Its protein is CASRGTGPNQPQHF.

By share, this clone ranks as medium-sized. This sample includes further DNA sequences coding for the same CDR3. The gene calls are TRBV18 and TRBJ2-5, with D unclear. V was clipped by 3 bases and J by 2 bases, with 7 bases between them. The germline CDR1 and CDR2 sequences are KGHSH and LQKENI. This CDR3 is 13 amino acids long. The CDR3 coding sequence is TGTGCCAGCTCACCCAGGCAGCAAGAGACCCAGTACTTC. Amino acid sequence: CASSPRQQETQYF.

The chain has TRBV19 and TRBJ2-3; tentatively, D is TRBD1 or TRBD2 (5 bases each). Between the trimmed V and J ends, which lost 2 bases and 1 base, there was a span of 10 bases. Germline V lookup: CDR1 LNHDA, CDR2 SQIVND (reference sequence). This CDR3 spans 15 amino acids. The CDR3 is CASSIRGAGTDTQYF. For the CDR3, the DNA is TGTGCCAGTAGTATACGAGGGGCCGGCACAGATACGCAGTATTTT.

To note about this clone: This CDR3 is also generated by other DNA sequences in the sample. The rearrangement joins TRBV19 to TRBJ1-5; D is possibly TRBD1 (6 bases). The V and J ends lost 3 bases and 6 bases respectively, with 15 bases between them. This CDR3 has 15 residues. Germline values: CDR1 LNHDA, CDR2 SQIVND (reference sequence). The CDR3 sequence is CASSIPGVKGQPQHF. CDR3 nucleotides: TGTGCCAGTAGTATTCCAGGGGTGAAGGGTCAGCCCCAGCATTTT.

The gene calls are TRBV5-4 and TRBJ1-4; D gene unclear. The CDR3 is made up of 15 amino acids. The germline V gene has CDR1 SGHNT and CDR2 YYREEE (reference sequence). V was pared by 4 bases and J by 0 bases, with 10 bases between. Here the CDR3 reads CASSLKFATNEKLFF. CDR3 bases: TGTGCCAGCAGCCTGAAATTTGCAACTAATGAAAAACTGTTTTTT.

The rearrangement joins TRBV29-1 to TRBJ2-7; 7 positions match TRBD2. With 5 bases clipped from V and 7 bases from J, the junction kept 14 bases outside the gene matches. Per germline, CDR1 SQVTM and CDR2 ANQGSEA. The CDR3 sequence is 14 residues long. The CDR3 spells CSVPAGVGFREQYF. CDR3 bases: TGCAGCGTTCCGGCGGGAGTCGGTTTTCGGGAGCAGTACTTC.

The CDR3 nucleotides read TGTGCCAGCAGCTGGGGGACTAGCGGGAGATCTGGCACAGATACGCAGTATTTT. Residues: CASSWGTSGRSGTDTQYF. V and J are TRBV7-8 and TRBJ2-3; 14 positions match TRBD2. This CDR3 has 18 residues. Per the germline V gene, CDR1 is SGHVS and CDR2 is FQNEAQ. Germline trimming cut 4 bases from V and 1 base from J; bases unmatched to any gene: 7.